The 22 T cell receptor beta chains presented below share a single source sample, sequenced in a study of blood T cell repertoires in COVID-19 (dated by TCRdb to 2020 to 2022). Receptors were amplified or captured by the immunoSEQ multiplex PCR assay. TCRdb stores this immuneACCESS table with in-frame sequences only. Part of the clones is absent; in the studies checked, under half of the shortfall reflects unresolved V genes, and no reason is known for the rest. In all, the sample holds more than 140,000 clones, and about 79% of those were seen once. The ten largest make up roughly 7.2% of the sample. Sequencing was carried out using peripheral blood. The source of these receptors is a woman aged 45-60 years in a cohort sampled during active or convalescent COVID-19.

V gene TRBV6-4 combines with J gene TRBJ2-1, with 13 positions matching TRBD2. CDR1 is MRHNA and CDR2 is SNTAGT in the germline V gene. There are 15 residues in the CDR3. V dropped 2 bases and J dropped 6; count of bases not matched to a gene: 1. CDR3 bases: TGTGCCAGCAGTGACACTAGCGGGGGGGCCAATGAGCAGTTCTTC. This sequence encodes CASSDTSGGANEQFF.

Concerning this clone itself: One end of the junction is discordant with germline, which a read error may explain. The gene calls are TRBV7-7 and TRBJ2-7, with 8 positions matching TRBD1. The CDR3 runs to 16 residues. Germline V lookup: CDR1 SSHAT, CDR2 FNYEAQ (reference sequence). The CDR3 spells CASSLGTGGPLGEQYF. The DNA of the CDR3 is TGTGCTAGCAGCTTAGGCACAGGGGGTCCACTTGGCGAGCAGTACTTC.

This chain uses TRBV15 with TRBJ2-2; 14 positions agree with TRBD2. J gave up 5 bases and V 3 bases, and 2 bases lay outside the gene matches. The CDR3 is made up of 16 amino acids. The V gene's germline CDR1 is LNHNV and CDR2 YYDKDF (reference sequence). The CDR3 region is CATSRGTSGGTGELFF. The CDR3 nucleotides are TGTGCCACCAGCAGGGGGACTAGCGGGGGAACCGGGGAGCTGTTTTTT.

This clone was seen just once. Written as DNA, the CDR3 is TGTGCCAGCAGCCGGACTTTCTTCTCCTACGAGCAGTACTTC. Amino acid sequence: CASSRTFFSYEQYF. The chain combines TRBV11-2 with TRBJ2-7; D possibly corresponds to TRBD2 (5 bases). Trimming took off 5 bases at V and 0 bases at J, with 11 bases between the two ends. Germline CDR1 reads SGHAT; CDR2 reads FQNNGV. This CDR3 spans 14 amino acids.

This rearrangement joins TRBV2 to TRBJ1-5; D ambiguous. The CDR3 extends over 13 amino acids. Trimming left V 0 bases short and J 7 bases short, with 7 bases between. CDR1 and CDR2 from the germline V gene are SNHLY and FYNNEI. The CDR3 bases are TGTGCCAGCAGTGAAGCGCCTAGGCAGCCCCAGCATTTT. Translated, it gives CASSEAPRQPQHF.

The rearrangement joins TRBV4-1 to TRBJ2-5, with TRBD2 identical over 15 bases. This CDR3 spans 16 amino acids. Germline-derived CDR1 and CDR2 are MGHRA and YSYEKL. V shed 7 bases and J 5 bases; nucleotides not matched to a gene: 8. In nucleotides, the CDR3 is TGCGCCAGCACACGGACTAGCGGGGGGGTCCGGGAGACCCAGTACTTC. Translating gives CASTRTSGGVRETQYF.

This clone was seen only once. V and J are TRBV6-5 and TRBJ2-4; tentatively, D is TRBD2 (7 bases). The CDR3 is made up of 15 amino acids. Germline CDR1 is MNHEY and CDR2 is SVGAGI. V lost 2 bases, J lost 6 bases, and 14 bases lay in between. In DNA form, the CDR3 reads TGTGCCAGCAGTTACGGACGGGGGGCGGGAAACATTCAGTACTTC. This translates into CASSYGRGAGNIQYF.

Worth noting for this clone: The same CDR3 arises from other DNA sequences in this sample as well. In DNA, the CDR3 is TGTGCCAGCTCTCCGCGTAGGGACAGCTCTAACTATGGCTACACCTTC. It specifies CASSPRRDSSNYGYTF. V and J are TRBV18 and TRBJ1-2, with TRBD1 matching 7 bases. Trimming took 6 bases from V and 0 from J; bases not matched to a gene: 10. Germline V CDR1 and CDR2: KGHSH, LQKENI. This CDR3 is 16 amino acids long.

The chain employs TRBV10-3 and TRBJ1-1; D unclear. V lost 5 bases to trimming and J lost 1 base, with 11 bases between them. The CDR3 spans 14 residues. Per germline, CDR1 ENHRY and CDR2 SYGVKD. CDR3 region: CAISTSPGNTEAFF. DNA for the CDR3: TGTGCCATCAGTACCTCGCCCGGGAACACTGAAGCTTTCTTT.

The chain carries TRBV7-8 and TRBJ1-5; tentatively, D is TRBD1 (5 bases). The CDR3 consists of 15 residues. The germline V gene encodes CDR1 SGHVS and CDR2 FQNEAQ. Trimming took 2 bases from V and 6 from J, leaving 14 bases between them. The CDR3 nucleotides read TGTGCCAGCAGCTTAAGCTTCGGGGGAGCTCAGCCCCAGCATTTT. This codes for CASSLSFGGAQPQHF.

The V call is TRBV3-1 (or the pseudogene TRBV3-2), the J call TRBJ1-6, with a tentative D call TRBD1 (6 bases). The CDR3 has 15 amino acids. Deletions cut 6 bases from V and 9 bases from J, with 18 bases between. Per the germline V gene, CDR1 is LGHDT and CDR2 is YNNKEL (reference sequence). The CDR3 protein is CASSAPGQIGSPLHF. The CDR3 DNA reads TGTGCCAGCAGTGCACCGGGACAAATTGGTTCACCCCTCCACTTT.

The rearrangement links TRBV24-1 to TRBJ1-1; no clear D gene. V dropped 7 bases and J dropped 0 bases, with 20 bases sitting between them. This CDR3 is 17 amino acids long. Per the germline V gene, CDR1 is KGHDR and CDR2 is SFDVKD. The CDR3 protein is CATRDSPATIMNTEAFF. The CDR3 DNA reads TGTGCCACCAGAGACTCCCCGGCGACTATTATGAACACTGAAGCTTTCTTT.

The chain recombines TRBV7-8 with TRBJ2-7, with 14 nucleotides matching TRBD2. Germline loops: CDR1 SGHVS, CDR2 FQNEAQ. Trimming took 4 bases from V and 3 from J; bases not matched to a gene: 11. The CDR3 totals 18 residues. This CDR3 reads CASSSGTSGGSIGYEQYF. CDR3 nucleotides: TGTGCCAGCAGCTCCGGGACTAGCGGGGGTTCCATCGGCTACGAGCAGTACTTC.

The rearrangement joins TRBV5-1 to TRBJ1-1; 8 nucleotides agree with TRBD1. Germline CDR1 reads SGHRS; CDR2 reads YFSETQ. V dropped 0 bases and J dropped 6; count of bases not matched to a gene: 7. The CDR3 totals 15 residues. The CDR3 nucleotides are TGCGCCAGCAGCTTGGCTGCAGGGGGCGCCGCTGAAGCTTTCTTT. Translated: CASSLAAGGAAEAFF.

The chain has TRBV7-3 and TRBJ2-1, with 10 bases fitting TRBD2. Germline V gene lookup returns CDR1 SGHTA and CDR2 FQGTGA. The CDR3 length is 15 residues. Losses at the gene ends were 5 bases for V and 8 bases for J; bases not matched to a gene: 9. Written as DNA, the CDR3 is TGTGCCAGCAGCATGGGACTAGCGAGTAACTATGAGCAGTTCTTC. This translates into CASSMGLASNYEQFF.

The chain couples TRBV7-2 to TRBJ1-4; D is ambiguous. Germline loops: CDR1 SGHTA, CDR2 FQGNSA. The CDR3 spans 12 residues. Trimming shortened V by 1 base and J by 8 bases, and 5 bases separated the two germline ends. CDR3 residues: CASSLDREKLFF. The CDR3 bases are TGTGCCAGCAGCTTAGATCGGGAAAAACTGTTTTTT.

The genes are TRBV29-1 and TRBJ1-1; D is unclear. The germline gives CDR1 SQVTM, CDR2 ANQGSEA. The CDR3 contains 9 residues. V was clipped by 0 bases and J by 11 bases, with 4 bases between them. This chain's CDR3 is CSVEDRAFF. As DNA, the CDR3 is TGCAGCGTTGAAGATCGGGCTTTCTTT.

The rearrangement uses TRBV6-6 and TRBJ1-6; a weak D match, TRBD1 (5 bases). This CDR3 comprises 14 residues. Germline values: CDR1 MNHNY, CDR2 SVGAGI (reference sequence). The ends were cut back, 2 bases at V and 6 bases at J, with 8 bases in the middle. The CDR3 DNA reads TGTGCCAGCAGTTACACAGGATCTAATTCACCCCTCCACTTT. It encodes CASSYTGSNSPLHF.

The chain joins TRBV7-9 to TRBJ1-5, with a tentative D call TRBD1 (6 bases). This CDR3 has 14 residues. Trimming removed 3 bases at V and 9 bases at J, with 15 bases between. The V gene's germline CDR1 is SEHNR and CDR2 FQNEAQ (reference sequence). This CDR3 reads CASSFSTGRPPQHF. Written as DNA, the CDR3 is TGTGCCAGCAGCTTTTCCACAGGGCGCCCGCCCCAGCATTTT.

The chain carries TRBV11-2 and TRBJ1-1; 10 bases agree with TRBD1. V dropped 5 bases and J dropped 6; count of bases not matched to a gene: 6. The CDR3 sequence is 14 residues long. Per germline, CDR1 SGHAT and CDR2 FQNNGV. CDR3 nucleotide sequence: TGTGCCAGCAGCCCCCGACAGGGGGCCGCTGAAGCTTTCTTT. Encoded protein: CASSPRQGAAEAFF.

This clone occurred once. V usage is TRBV7-9 and J usage is TRBJ2-3, with 15 bases that match TRBD2. V dropped 4 bases and J dropped 2; count of bases not matched to a gene: 4. CDR3 length equals 17 residues. Germline V CDR1 and CDR2: SEHNR, FQNEAQ (reference sequence). CDR3 in DNA: TGTGCCAGCAGCTCCTGGACTAGCGGGGGGGCCACAGATACGCAGTATTTT. Protein: CASSSWTSGGATDTQYF.

This sequence joins TRBV30 and TRBJ2-3; TRBD2 matches at 13 bases. The germline V gene encodes CDR1 GTSNPN and CDR2 SVGIG (reference sequence). The CDR3 covers 16 residues. J was trimmed by 4 bases and V by 2 bases; bases with no gene match: 6. The CDR3, as DNA: TGTGCCTGGAGTAGGGGACTAGCGGGGAGTGCAGATACGCAGTATTTT. This codes for CAWSRGLAGSADTQYF.